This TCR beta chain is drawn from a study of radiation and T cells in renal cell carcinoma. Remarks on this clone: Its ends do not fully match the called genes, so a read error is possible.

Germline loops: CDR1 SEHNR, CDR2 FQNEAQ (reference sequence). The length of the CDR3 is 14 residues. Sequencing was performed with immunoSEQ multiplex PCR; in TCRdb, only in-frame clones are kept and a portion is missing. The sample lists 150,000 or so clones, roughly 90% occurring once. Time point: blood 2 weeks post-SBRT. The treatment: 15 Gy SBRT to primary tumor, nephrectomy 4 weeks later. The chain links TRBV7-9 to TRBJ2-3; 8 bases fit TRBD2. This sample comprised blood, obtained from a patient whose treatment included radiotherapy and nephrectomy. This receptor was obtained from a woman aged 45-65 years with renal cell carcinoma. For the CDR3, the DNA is TGTGCCAGCAGCATAGCGGGGCCCACAGATACGCAGTATTTT. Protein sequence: CASSIAGPTDTQYF.